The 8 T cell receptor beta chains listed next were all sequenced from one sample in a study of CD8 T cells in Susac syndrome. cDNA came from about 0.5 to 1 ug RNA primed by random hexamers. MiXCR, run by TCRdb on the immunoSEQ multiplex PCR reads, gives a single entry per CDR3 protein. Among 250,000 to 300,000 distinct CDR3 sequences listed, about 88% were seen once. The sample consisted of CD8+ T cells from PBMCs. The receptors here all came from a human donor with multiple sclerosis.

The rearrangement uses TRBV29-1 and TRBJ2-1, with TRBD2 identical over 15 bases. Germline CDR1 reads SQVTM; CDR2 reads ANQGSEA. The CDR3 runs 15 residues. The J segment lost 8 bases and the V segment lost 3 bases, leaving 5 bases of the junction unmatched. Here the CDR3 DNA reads TGCAGCGTTGATTGGGGGACTAGCGGGAGGCATGAGCAGTTCTTC. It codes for CSVDWGTSGRHEQFF.

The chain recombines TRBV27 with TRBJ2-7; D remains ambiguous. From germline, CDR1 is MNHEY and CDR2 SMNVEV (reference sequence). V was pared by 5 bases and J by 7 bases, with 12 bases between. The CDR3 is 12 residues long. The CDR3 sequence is CASSAGPAEQYF. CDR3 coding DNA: TGTGCCAGCAGTGCCGGGCCCGCTGAGCAGTACTTC.

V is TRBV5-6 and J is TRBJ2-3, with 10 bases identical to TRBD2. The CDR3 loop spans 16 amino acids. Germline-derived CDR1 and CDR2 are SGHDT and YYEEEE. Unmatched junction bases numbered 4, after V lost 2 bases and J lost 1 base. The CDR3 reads CASSLAGGPGTDTQYF. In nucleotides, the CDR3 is TGTGCCAGCAGCTTAGCGGGAGGGCCTGGCACAGATACGCAGTATTTT.

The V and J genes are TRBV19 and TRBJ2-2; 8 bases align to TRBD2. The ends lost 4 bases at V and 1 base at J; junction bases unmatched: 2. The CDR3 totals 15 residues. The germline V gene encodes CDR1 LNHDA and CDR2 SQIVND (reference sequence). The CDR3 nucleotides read TGTGCCAGTAGTACCGGGAGGGGGAACACCGGGGAGCTGTTTTTT. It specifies CASSTGRGNTGELFF.

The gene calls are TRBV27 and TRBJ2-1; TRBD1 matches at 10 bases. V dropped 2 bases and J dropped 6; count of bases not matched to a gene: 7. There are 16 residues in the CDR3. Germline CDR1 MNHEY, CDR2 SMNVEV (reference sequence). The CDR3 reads CASSLMDRGYGNEQFF. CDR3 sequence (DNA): TGTGCCAGCAGTTTAATGGACAGGGGGTATGGCAATGAGCAGTTCTTC.

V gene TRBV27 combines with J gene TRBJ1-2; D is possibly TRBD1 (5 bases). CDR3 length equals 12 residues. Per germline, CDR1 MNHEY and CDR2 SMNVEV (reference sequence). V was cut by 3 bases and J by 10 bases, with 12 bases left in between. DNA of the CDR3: TGTGCCAGCAGTTTTAATGGGGCGGCCTACACCTTC. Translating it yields CASSFNGAAYTF.

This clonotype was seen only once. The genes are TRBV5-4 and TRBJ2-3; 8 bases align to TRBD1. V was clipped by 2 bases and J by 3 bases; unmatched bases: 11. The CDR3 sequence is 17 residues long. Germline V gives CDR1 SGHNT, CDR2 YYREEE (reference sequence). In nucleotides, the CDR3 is TGTGCCAGCAGCTTTTACAGGGGGACTCGATTTACAGATACGCAGTATTTT. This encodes CASSFYRGTRFTDTQYF.

CDR3 DNA: TGTGCCAGCAGCTTCATTGAGCGGGAGGGCCGAGATACGCAGTATTTT. Protein product: CASSFIEREGRDTQYF. The chain combines TRBV7-8 with TRBJ2-3, with 10 bases aligning to TRBD2. This CDR3 spans 16 amino acids. Germline CDR1 is SGHVS and CDR2 is FQNEAQ. The V gene end was trimmed by 3 bases and the J gene end by 5 bases; junction bases not matched to a gene: 8.